This T cell receptor beta chain was sequenced for a study of blood T cells in healthy people across ages. General study results and limits: Percentage of naive T cells showed a strong correlation with TCR beta diversity.

Combining a sample-barcoded 5' primer with a J-beta primer mix, a second PCR ran for about 7 to 12 cycles. TCRdb re-called the 5' RACE reads through MiXCR, storing one row per CDR3 protein. The sample records 1.5 million to 2 million distinct CDR3 sequences, roughly 49% being singletons. Between the trimmed V and J ends, which lost 0 bases and 0 bases, there was a span of 15 bases. Germline V gene data show CDR1 as MGHRA and CDR2 as YSYEKL. The CDR3 runs to 19 residues. Note on this clonotype: The antigen is undetermined.

The receptor was derived from a woman in her thirties or forties in good health. Specimen: blood. The gene calls are TRBV4-1 and TRBJ2-6, with D maybe TRBD1 (5 bases). The CDR3 is CASSQDQGNVGSGANVLTF. The CDR3 DNA sequence: TGCGCCAGCAGCCAAGATCAGGGTAACGTGGGCTCTGGGGCCAACGTCCTGACTTTC.